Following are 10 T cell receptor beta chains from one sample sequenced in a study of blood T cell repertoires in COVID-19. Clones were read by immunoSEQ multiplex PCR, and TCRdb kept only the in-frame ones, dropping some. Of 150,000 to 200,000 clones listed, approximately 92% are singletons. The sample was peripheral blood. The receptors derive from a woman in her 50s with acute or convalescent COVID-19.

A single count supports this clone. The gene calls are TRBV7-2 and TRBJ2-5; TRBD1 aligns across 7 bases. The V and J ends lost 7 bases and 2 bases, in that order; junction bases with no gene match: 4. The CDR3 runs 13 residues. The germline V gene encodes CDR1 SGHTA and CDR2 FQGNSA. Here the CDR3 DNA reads TGTGCCAGCAACAGGGGATCTCAAGAGACCCAGTACTTC. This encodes CASNRGSQETQYF.

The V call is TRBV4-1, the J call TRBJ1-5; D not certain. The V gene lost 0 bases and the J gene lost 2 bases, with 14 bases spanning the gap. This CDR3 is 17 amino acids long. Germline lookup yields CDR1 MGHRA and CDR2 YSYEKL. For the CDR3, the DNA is TGCGCCAGCAGCCAAGAGAGGTCTATAAGTGGCAATCAGCCCCAGCATTTT. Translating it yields CASSQERSISGNQPQHF.

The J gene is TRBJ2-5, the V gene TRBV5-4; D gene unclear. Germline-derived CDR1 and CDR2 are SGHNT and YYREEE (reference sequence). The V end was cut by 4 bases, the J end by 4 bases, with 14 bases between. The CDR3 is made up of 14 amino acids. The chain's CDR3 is CASSPVETGETQYF. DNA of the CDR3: TGTGCCAGCAGCCCCGTGGAAACGGGAGAGACCCAGTACTTC.

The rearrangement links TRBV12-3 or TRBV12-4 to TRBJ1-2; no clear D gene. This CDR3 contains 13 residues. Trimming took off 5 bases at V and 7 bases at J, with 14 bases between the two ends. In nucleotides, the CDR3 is TGTGCCAGCAGTCCAAACAGTGAAGTTGGCTACACCTTC. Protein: CASSPNSEVGYTF.

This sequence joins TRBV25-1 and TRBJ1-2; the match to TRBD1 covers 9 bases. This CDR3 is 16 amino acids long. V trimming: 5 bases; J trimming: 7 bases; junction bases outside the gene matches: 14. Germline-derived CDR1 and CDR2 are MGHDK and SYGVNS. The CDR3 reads CASSSRWDRELRGYTF. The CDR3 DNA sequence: TGTGCCAGCAGTTCCCGGTGGGACAGGGAACTTCGTGGCTACACCTTC.

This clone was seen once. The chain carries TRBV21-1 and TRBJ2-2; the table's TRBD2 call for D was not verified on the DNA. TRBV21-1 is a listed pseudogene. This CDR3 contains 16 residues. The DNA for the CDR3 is TGTGCCAGCAGCAAACTCGGAGGGGAGGACACCGGGGAGCTGTTTTTT. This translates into CASSKLGGEDTGELFF.

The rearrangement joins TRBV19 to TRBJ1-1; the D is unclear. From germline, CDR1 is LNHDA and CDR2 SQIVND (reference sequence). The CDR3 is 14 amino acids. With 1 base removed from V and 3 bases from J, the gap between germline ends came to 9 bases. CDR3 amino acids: CASSIVGADTEAFF. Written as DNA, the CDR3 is TGTGCCAGTAGTATAGTAGGAGCCGACACTGAAGCTTTCTTT.

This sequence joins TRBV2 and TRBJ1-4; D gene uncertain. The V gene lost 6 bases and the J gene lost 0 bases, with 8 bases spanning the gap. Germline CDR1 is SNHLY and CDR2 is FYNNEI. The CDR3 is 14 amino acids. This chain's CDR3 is CASRRFATNEKLFF. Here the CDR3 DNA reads TGTGCCAGCAGGCGATTTGCAACTAATGAAAAACTGTTTTTT.

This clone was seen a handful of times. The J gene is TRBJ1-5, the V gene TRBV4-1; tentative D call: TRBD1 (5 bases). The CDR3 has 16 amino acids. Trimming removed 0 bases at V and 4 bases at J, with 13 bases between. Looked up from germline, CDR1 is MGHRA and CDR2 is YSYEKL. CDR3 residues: CASSQDMTVINQPQHF. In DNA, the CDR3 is TGCGCCAGCAGCCAAGATATGACAGTTATAAATCAGCCCCAGCATTTT.

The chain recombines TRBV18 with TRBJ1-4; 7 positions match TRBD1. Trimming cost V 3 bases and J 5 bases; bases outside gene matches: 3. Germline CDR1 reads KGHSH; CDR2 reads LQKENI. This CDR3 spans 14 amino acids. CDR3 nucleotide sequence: TGTGCCAGCTCACCCAAGACAGGGAATGAAAAACTGTTTTTT. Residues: CASSPKTGNEKLFF.